This entry lists 22 T cell receptor beta chains sequenced from one sample in a study of blood T cell repertoires in COVID-19. Sequenced by immunoSEQ multiplex PCR; TCRdb stores in-frame clones only, minus some. The table has about 670,000 clones, approximately 90% seen once; the top ten hold roughly 0.25%. Material for sequencing was peripheral blood. The receptors shown here come from a woman aged 18-30 years with acute or convalescent COVID-19.

The rearrangement uses TRBV29-1 and TRBJ2-1; D may be TRBD1 (6 bases). With 5 bases removed from V and 0 bases from J, the gap between germline ends came to 14 bases. Germline loops: CDR1 SQVTM, CDR2 ANQGSEA. The CDR3 consists of 15 residues. CDR3 sequence: CSVQPGQFSYNEQFF. As DNA, the CDR3 is TGCAGCGTTCAGCCCGGACAGTTCTCCTACAATGAGCAGTTCTTC.

The chain couples TRBV7-8 to TRBJ1-2; 7 nucleotides align to TRBD1. Germline values: CDR1 SGHVS, CDR2 FQNEAQ. The CDR3 has 14 amino acids. V dropped 2 bases and J dropped 6; count of bases not matched to a gene: 6. Written as DNA, the CDR3 is TGTGCCAGCAGCTTACTACAGGGGATTCATGGCTACACCTTC. Its protein is CASSLLQGIHGYTF. The full variable domain, its missing parts supplied by reference TRBV7-8 and TRBJ1-2, is GAGVSQSPRYKVAKRGQDVALRCDPISGHVSLFWYQQALGQGPEFLTYFQNEAQLDKSGLPSDRFFAERPEGSVSTLKIQRTQQEDSAVYLCASSLLQGIHGYTFGSGTRLTVV.

The V gene is TRBV11-2, the J gene TRBJ1-6; D is ambiguous. The CDR3 loop spans 15 amino acids. V was clipped by 0 bases and J by 13 bases, with 16 bases between them. The germline V gene encodes CDR1 SGHAT and CDR2 FQNNGV. CDR3 in amino acids: CASSLERVNQSPLHF. CDR3 DNA: TGTGCCAGCAGCTTAGAGAGGGTTAATCAATCTCCCCTCCACTTT.

This rearrangement joins TRBV9 to TRBJ2-1; the D gene is possibly TRBD2 (6 bases). The V gene's germline CDR1 is SGDLS and CDR2 YYNGEE. V lost 4 bases, J lost 3 bases, and 17 bases lay in between. This CDR3 has 16 residues. The CDR3 nucleotides are TGTGCCAGCAGCCCTTCTAGCGAGGTATACTACAATGAGCAGTTCTTC. This encodes CASSPSSEVYYNEQFF.

This chain joins TRBV11-3 and TRBJ2-3, with D possibly TRBD1 on 6 matching bases. Trimming pared 1 base from V and 3 bases from J, leaving 14 bases between. In germline, CDR1 is SGHNT, CDR2 YENEEA. The CDR3 covers 16 residues. DNA for the CDR3: TGTGCCAGCAGCTTAGGCGGCAGGGGAAGGACAGATACGCAGTATTTT. Translating gives CASSLGGRGRTDTQYF.

This sequence joins TRBV27 and TRBJ2-6; D is unclear. Germline CDR1 reads MNHEY; CDR2 reads SMNVEV (reference sequence). This CDR3 region has 17 residues. V was pared by 6 bases and J by 0 bases, with 15 bases between. CDR3 nucleotide sequence: TGTGCCAGCAGGACTTCCAACCTTCCCTCTGGGGCCAACGTCCTGACTTTC. Translated, it gives CASRTSNLPSGANVLTF.

The chain recombines TRBV18 with TRBJ1-1; TRBD1 matches 12 bases. The germline V gene encodes CDR1 KGHSH and CDR2 LQKENI. This CDR3 spans 16 amino acids. V shed 2 bases, J shed 10 bases, and the junction held 11 bases outside the gene matches. CDR3 bases: TGTGCCAGCTCACCAGGGACAGGGGGCGGGACGGCCGGAGCTTTCTTT. This codes for CASSPGTGGGTAGAFF.

The V and J genes are TRBV6-1 and TRBJ1-3, with D unclear. CDR3 length equals 16 residues. Germline lookup yields CDR1 MNHNS and CDR2 SASEGT. V shed 4 bases and J shed 0 bases, with 13 bases lying between them. The CDR3 spells CASSAGGSLSGNTIYF. The CDR3 DNA sequence: TGTGCCAGCAGTGCAGGCGGGAGCCTCTCTGGAAACACCATATATTTT.

CDR3 DNA sequence: TGTGCCAGCAGCCCAGCTCTCGGGACAGGGGCCCTTTTTAATTCACCCCTCCACTTT. It yields the protein CASSPALGTGALFNSPLHF. The rearrangement uses TRBV7-9 and TRBJ1-6; TRBD1 aligns across 10 bases. The CDR3 is 19 amino acids. V lost 5 bases to trimming and J lost 6 bases; unmatched junction nucleotides: 16. From germline, CDR1 is SEHNR and CDR2 FQNEAQ (reference sequence). Together with reference TRBV7-9 and TRBJ1-6, the CDR3 gives the full variable domain: DTGVSQNPRHKITKRGQNVTFRCDPISEHNRLYWYRQTLGQGPEFLTYFQNEAQLEKSRLLSDRFSAERPKGSFSTLEIQRTEQGDSAMYLCASSPALGTGALFNSPLHFGNGTRLTVT.

The chain links TRBV6-2 or TRBV6-3 to TRBJ1-5, with TRBD1 identical over 8 bases. Germline loops: CDR1 MNHEY, CDR2 SVGEGT. The CDR3 totals 15 residues. V lost 5 bases to trimming and J lost 6 bases; unmatched junction nucleotides: 9. CDR3 sequence: CASSLDRVLTQPQHF. The CDR3 DNA is TGTGCCAGCAGTCTGGACAGGGTCCTGACTCAGCCCCAGCATTTT.

V usage is TRBV6-2 or TRBV6-3 and J usage is TRBJ2-2, with 8 bases aligning to TRBD1. This CDR3 has 16 amino acids. V lost 2 bases, J lost 2 bases, and 4 bases stayed unmatched. Germline CDR1 MNHEY, CDR2 SVGEGT. The CDR3 here is CASSYPDRGNTGELFF. CDR3 DNA: TGTGCCAGCAGTTACCCCGACAGGGGTAACACCGGGGAGCTGTTTTTT.

The V gene is TRBV2, the J gene TRBJ1-3; 7 bases line up with TRBD1. This CDR3 is 15 amino acids long. Germline V gene sequence: CDR1 SNHLY, CDR2 FYNNEI. Germline trimming cut 6 bases from V and 0 bases from J; bases unmatched to any gene: 5. CDR3 protein: CASRGTALSGNTIYF. For the CDR3, the DNA is TGTGCCAGCAGGGGGACAGCACTCTCTGGAAACACCATATATTTT. Complete variable domain (other parts from reference TRBV2 and TRBJ1-3): EPEVTQTPSHQVTQMGQEVILRCVPISNHLYFYWYRQILGQKVEFLVSFYNNEISEKSEIFDDQFSVERPDGSNFTLKIRSTKLEDSAMYFCASRGTALSGNTIYFGEGSWLTVV.

As DNA, the CDR3 is TGTGCCAGCAGCCCGGACAGGACCCATGAGCAGTTCTTC. Translating it yields CASSPDRTHEQFF. V gene TRBV7-9 combines with J gene TRBJ2-1, with 7 bases that match TRBD1. There are 13 residues in the CDR3. The germline CDR1 and CDR2 sequences are SEHNR and FQNEAQ (reference sequence). V shed 5 bases and J 8 bases; nucleotides not matched to a gene: 6.

The chain uses TRBV29-1 and TRBJ2-2; a possible D gene is TRBD2 (5 bases). From germline, CDR1 is SQVTM and CDR2 ANQGSEA. Trimming took off 5 bases at V and 2 bases at J, with 15 bases between the two ends. The length of the CDR3 is 15 residues. The CDR3 sequence: CSVSRGSSNTGELFF. In nucleotides, the CDR3 is TGCAGCGTTTCCCGCGGGTCCAGTAACACCGGGGAGCTGTTTTTT.

The V call is TRBV12-3 or TRBV12-4, the J call TRBJ2-1, with D perhaps TRBD1 (6 bases). This CDR3 comprises 12 residues. V shed 7 bases and J shed 9 bases, with 13 bases lying between them. CDR3 in DNA: TGTGCCAGCACCTACAGGGACGGTGAGCAGTTCTTC. Translated: CASTYRDGEQFF.

The J gene is TRBJ1-2, the V gene TRBV5-4; 8 positions agree with TRBD1. Germline CDR1 SGHNT, CDR2 YYREEE (reference sequence). The CDR3 consists of 16 residues. V dropped 4 bases and J dropped 2; count of bases not matched to a gene: 10. DNA of the CDR3: TGTGCCAGCAGCCCCGCGTCGGGACAGGTCAACTATGGCTACACCTTC. Its translation: CASSPASGQVNYGYTF.

The chain uses TRBV10-3 and TRBJ1-2, with D maybe TRBD1 (5 bases). From germline, CDR1 is ENHRY and CDR2 SYGVKD. The length of the CDR3 is 15 residues. Trimming left V 4 bases short and J 5 bases short, with 17 bases between. This CDR3 is CAISGGTAWGYGYTF. As DNA, the CDR3 is TGTGCCATCAGTGGCGGGACCGCGTGGGGTTATGGCTACACCTTC.

This clone has a handful of counts. The genes are TRBV6-5 and TRBJ1-2; D uncertain. Trimming left V 0 bases short and J 6 bases short, with 14 bases between. The CDR3 spans 15 residues. Germline V gene data show CDR1 as MNHEY and CDR2 as SVGAGI. CDR3 in amino acids: CASSYSPGEFDGYTF. The CDR3 DNA follows: TGTGCCAGCAGTTACTCCCCCGGGGAGTTCGATGGCTACACCTTC.

This chain joins TRBV7-6 and TRBJ1-3; D remains unclear. The CDR3 runs 15 residues. V lost 8 bases to trimming and J lost 9 bases, with 23 bases between them. In germline, CDR1 is SGHVS, CDR2 FNYEAQ. CDR3 in DNA: TGTGCCAGCGCTGACCCGGGCAAGCGGGCAGGCACCATATATTTT. Protein product: CASADPGKRAGTIYF.

The chain carries TRBV3-1 (or the pseudogene TRBV3-2) and TRBJ1-5, with 7 bases matching TRBD1. This CDR3 has 15 amino acids. Germline CDR1 LGHDT, CDR2 YNNKEL (reference sequence). J gave up 1 base and V 4 bases, and 4 bases lay outside the gene matches. The CDR3 bases are TGTGCCAGCAGCCGGTCAGGGGGAAGCAATCAGCCCCAGCATTTT. Encoded protein: CASSRSGGSNQPQHF.

Written as DNA, the CDR3 is TGTGCCAGCAGCTTCAGGAGCGGGGGTCACAATGAGCAGTTCTTC. Protein: CASSFRSGGHNEQFF. The gene calls are TRBV7-2 and TRBJ2-1; 8 nucleotides line up with TRBD2. Germline V gene lookup returns CDR1 SGHTA and CDR2 FQGNSA. After removal of 3 bases from V and 5 bases from J, the junction contained 6 bases not matched to a gene. The CDR3 consists of 15 residues.

Notes on this clone: At one end, the junction sequence differs from germline, possibly due to a read error. The rearrangement uses TRBV9 and TRBJ2-1; TRBD2 agrees at 9 bases. CDR3 length: 16 amino acids. Germline V gene lookup returns CDR1 SGDLS and CDR2 YYNGEE. CDR3: CASRVGAGGPWNEQFF. The CDR3 DNA sequence: TGTGCCAGCCGCGTAGGGGCGGGGGGGCCGTGGAATGAGCAGTTCTTC.